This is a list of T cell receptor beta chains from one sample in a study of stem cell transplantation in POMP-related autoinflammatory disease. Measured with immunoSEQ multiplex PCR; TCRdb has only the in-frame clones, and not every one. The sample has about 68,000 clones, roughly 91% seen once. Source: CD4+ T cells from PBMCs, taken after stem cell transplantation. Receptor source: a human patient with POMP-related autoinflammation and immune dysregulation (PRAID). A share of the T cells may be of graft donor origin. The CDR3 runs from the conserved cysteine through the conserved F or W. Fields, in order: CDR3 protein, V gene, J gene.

CDR3: CATGQTNQPQHF
V: TRBV10-3
J: TRBJ1-5

CDR3: CASSYFIGGELFF
V: TRBV11-2
J: TRBJ2-2

CDR3: CASLETQYF
V: TRBV11-2
J: TRBJ2-5

CDR3: CASSYRGRRTRGTLF
V: TRBV6-2/TRBV6-3
J: TRBJ2-7

CDR3: CSASTLLTGESSYNEQFF
V: TRBV20-1
J: TRBJ2-1

CDR3: CASSLTSPPDTQYF
V: TRBV7-2
J: TRBJ2-3

CDR3: CASSRGHPNTEAFF
V: TRBV19
J: TRBJ1-1

CDR3: CASSPGRDISGNTIYF
V: TRBV18
J: TRBJ1-3

CDR3: CATSDFDRVSNQPQHF
V: TRBV24-1
J: TRBJ1-5

CDR3: CASSQQGNQPQHF
V: TRBV4-2
J: TRBJ1-5

CDR3: CASRRLAGVSGEQYF
V: TRBV4-1
J: TRBJ2-7

CDR3: CASTVGWAETQYF
V: TRBV11-2
J: TRBJ2-5

CDR3: CASSQVPGETQYF
V: TRBV4-1
J: TRBJ2-5

CDR3: CASSQGMNTEAFF
V: TRBV4-1
J: TRBJ1-1

CDR3: CASSDRGTGQETQYF
V: TRBV2
J: TRBJ2-5

CDR3: CASSFGQGPGANEKLFF
V: TRBV5-1
J: TRBJ1-4

CDR3: CASTPDRNYGYTF
V: TRBV6-5
J: TRBJ1-2

CDR3: CASRYVTDTQYF
V: TRBV12-3/TRBV12-4
J: TRBJ2-3

CDR3: CASSSDSGSSYNEQFF
V: TRBV28
J: TRBJ2-1

CDR3: CASSQQGPGELFF
V: TRBV3-1/TRBV3-2
J: TRBJ2-2

CDR3: CASSLREPQHF
V: TRBV5-8
J: TRBJ1-5

CDR3: CASSLGRQETQYF
V: TRBV3-1/TRBV3-2
J: TRBJ2-5

CDR3: CASTGGNEQFF
V: TRBV3-1/TRBV3-2
J: TRBJ2-1

CDR3: CASSLEPPEAYGYTF
V: TRBV5-1
J: TRBJ1-2

CDR3: CAISTSGLEAFF
V: TRBV10-3
J: TRBJ1-1

CDR3: CASSYRTGGGYTF
V: TRBV7-2
J: TRBJ1-2

CDR3: CASSLPAGQGINQPQHF
V: TRBV28
J: TRBJ1-5

CDR3: CASSSLAGTVNTEAFF
V: TRBV5-1
J: TRBJ1-1

CDR3: CASSGSRYNEQFF
V: TRBV27
J: TRBJ2-1

CDR3: CASSLGGRRLGFSGNTIYF
V: TRBV5-1
J: TRBJ1-3

CDR3: CASSEGRRIQPQHF
V: TRBV6-1
J: TRBJ1-5

CDR3: CASSWTGLSPLHF
V: TRBV27
J: TRBJ1-6

CDR3: CASSKPRTGSNTGELFF
V: TRBV21-1
J: TRBJ2-2

CDR3: CASSRLVDTEAFF
V: TRBV6-5
J: TRBJ1-1

CDR3: CASGLPRGDTQYF
V: TRBV5-1
J: TRBJ2-3

CDR3: CASSLFSLGEQFF
V: TRBV5-6
J: TRBJ2-1

CDR3: CASSLFRGASTDTQYF
V: TRBV28
J: TRBJ2-3

CDR3: CASSESGQLGNTIYF
V: TRBV25-1
J: TRBJ1-3

CDR3: CASSSGLAETQYF
V: TRBV5-1
J: TRBJ2-5

CDR3: CASSLLGGGRGAFF
V: TRBV4-1
J: TRBJ1-1

CDR3: CASSVTVETQYF
V: TRBV2
J: TRBJ2-5